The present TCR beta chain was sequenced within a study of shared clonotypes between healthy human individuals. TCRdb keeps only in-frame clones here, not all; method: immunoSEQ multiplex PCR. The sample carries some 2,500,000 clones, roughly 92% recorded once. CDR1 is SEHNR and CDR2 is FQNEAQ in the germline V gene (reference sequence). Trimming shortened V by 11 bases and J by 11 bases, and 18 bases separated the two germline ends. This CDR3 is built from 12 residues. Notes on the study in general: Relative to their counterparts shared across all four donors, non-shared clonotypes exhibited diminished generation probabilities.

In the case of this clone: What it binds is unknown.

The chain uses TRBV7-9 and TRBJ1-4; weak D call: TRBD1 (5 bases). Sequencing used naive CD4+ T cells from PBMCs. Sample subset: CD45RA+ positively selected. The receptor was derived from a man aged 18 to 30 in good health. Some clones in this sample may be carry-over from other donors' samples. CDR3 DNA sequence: TGTGCCGGTTTTGGGGCGCGTGAGAAACTGTTTTTT. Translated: CAGFGAREKLFF. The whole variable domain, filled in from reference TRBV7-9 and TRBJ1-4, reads DTGVSQNPRHKITKRGQNVTFRCDPISEHNRLYWYRQTLGQGPEFLTYFQNEAQLEKSRLLSDRFSAERPKGSFSTLEIQRTEQGDSAMYLCAGFGAREKLFFGSGTQLSVL.